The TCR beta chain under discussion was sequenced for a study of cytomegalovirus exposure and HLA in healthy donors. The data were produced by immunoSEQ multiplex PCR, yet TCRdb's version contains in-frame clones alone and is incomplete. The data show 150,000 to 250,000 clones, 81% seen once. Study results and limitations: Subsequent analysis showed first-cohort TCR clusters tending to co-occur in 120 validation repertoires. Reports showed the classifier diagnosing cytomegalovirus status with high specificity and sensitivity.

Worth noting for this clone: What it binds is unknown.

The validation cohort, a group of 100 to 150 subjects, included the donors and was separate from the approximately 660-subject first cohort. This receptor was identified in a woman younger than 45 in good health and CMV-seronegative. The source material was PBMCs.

CDR3 residues: CASSFGGGLAYNEQFF. As DNA, the CDR3 is TGTGCCAGCAGTTTCGGCGGCGGACTAGCTTACAATGAGCAGTTCTTC. This rearrangement joins TRBV27 to TRBJ2-1; 8 bases match TRBD2. This CDR3 region has 16 residues. Germline CDR1 MNHEY, CDR2 SMNVEV (reference sequence). The J segment lost 4 bases and the V segment lost 3 bases, leaving 8 bases of the junction unmatched.